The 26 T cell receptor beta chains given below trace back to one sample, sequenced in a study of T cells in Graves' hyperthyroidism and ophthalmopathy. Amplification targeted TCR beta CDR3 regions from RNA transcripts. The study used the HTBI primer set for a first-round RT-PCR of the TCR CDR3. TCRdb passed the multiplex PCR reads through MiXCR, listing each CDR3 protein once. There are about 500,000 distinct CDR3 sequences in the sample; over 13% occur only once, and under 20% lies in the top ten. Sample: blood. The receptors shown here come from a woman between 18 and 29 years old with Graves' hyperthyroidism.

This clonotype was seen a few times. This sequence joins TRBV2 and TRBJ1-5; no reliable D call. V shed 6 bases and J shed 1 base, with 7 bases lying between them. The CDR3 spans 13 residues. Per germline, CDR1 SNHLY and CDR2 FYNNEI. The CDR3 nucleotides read TGTGCCAGCAGGGAACAGAGCAATCAGCCCCAGCATTTT. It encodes CASREQSNQPQHF.

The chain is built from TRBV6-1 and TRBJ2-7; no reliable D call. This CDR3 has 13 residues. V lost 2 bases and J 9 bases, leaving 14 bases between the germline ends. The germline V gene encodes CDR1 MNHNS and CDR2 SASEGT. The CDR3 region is CASSEINSIGQYV. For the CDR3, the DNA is TGTGCCAGCAGTGAAATAAACAGCATCGGGCAGTACGTC.

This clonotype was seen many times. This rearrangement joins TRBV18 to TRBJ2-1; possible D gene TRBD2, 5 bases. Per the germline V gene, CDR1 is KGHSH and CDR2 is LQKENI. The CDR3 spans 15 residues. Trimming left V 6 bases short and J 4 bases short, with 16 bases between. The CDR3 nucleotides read TGTGCCAGCTCGCGCGCCGGACCGGGATACAATGAGCAGTTCTTC. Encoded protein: CASSRAGPGYNEQFF.

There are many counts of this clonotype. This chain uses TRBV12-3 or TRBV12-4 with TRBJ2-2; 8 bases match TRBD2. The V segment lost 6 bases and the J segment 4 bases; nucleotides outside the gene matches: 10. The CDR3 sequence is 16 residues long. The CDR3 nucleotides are TGTGCCAGCAGGATCACCGGGACTAGTGGCACCGGGGAGCTGTTTTTT. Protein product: CASRITGTSGTGELFF.

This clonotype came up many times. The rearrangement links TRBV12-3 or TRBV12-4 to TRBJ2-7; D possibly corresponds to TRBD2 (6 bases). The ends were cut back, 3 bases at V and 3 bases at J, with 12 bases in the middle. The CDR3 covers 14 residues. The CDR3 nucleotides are TGTGCCAGCAGTTTCCAACTAGCCGGCTACGAGCAGTACTTC. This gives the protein CASSFQLAGYEQYF.

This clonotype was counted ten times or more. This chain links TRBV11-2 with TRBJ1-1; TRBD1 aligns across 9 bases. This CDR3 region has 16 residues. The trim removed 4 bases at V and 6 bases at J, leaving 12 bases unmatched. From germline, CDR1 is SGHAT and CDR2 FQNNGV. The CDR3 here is CASSSLKGGQGAEAFF. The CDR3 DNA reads TGTGCCAGCAGCTCACTTAAGGGGGGACAGGGCGCTGAAGCTTTCTTT.

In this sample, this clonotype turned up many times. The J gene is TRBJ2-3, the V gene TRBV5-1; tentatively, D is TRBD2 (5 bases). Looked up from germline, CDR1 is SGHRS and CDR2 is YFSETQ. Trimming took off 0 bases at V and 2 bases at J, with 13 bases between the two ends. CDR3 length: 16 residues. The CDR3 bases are TGCGCCAGCAGCTTGGGGTCCTTCGGACTCACAGATACGCAGTATTTT. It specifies CASSLGSFGLTDTQYF.

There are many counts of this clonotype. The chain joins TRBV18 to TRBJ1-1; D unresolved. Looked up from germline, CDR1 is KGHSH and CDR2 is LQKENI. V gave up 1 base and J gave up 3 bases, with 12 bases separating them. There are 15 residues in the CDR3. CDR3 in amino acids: CASSPLVRGDTEAFF. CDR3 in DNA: TGTGCCAGCTCACCACTGGTCCGCGGGGACACTGAAGCTTTCTTT.

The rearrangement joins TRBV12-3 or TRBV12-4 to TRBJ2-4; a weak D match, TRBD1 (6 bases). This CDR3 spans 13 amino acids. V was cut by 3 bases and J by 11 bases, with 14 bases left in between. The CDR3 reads CASSFHPGQLQYF. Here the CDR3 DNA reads TGTGCCAGCAGTTTTCATCCAGGACAGCTTCAGTACTTC.

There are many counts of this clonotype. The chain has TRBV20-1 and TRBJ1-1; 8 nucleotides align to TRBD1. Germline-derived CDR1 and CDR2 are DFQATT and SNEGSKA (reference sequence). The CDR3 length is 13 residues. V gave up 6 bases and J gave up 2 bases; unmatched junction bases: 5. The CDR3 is CSAQGQGNTEAFF. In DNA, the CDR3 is TGCAGTGCCCAAGGACAGGGAAACACTGAAGCTTTCTTT.

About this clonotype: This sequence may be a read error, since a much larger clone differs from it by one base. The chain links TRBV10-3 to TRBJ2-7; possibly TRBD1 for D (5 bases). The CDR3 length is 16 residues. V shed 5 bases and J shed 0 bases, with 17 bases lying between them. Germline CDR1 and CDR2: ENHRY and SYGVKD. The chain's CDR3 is CAISSDRTRSSYEQYV. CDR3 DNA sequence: TGTGCCATCAGTAGTGACCGGACACGGAGCTCCTACGAGCAGTACGTC.

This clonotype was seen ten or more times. The CDR3: CASQGRASTDTQYF. The CDR3 DNA reads TGTGCCAGCCAGGGGAGGGCTAGCACAGATACGCAGTATTTT. V usage is TRBV6-1 and J usage is TRBJ2-3; TRBD2 might be the D (7 bases). The germline CDR1 and CDR2 sequences are MNHNS and SASEGT. The length of the CDR3 is 14 residues. Trimming cost V 8 bases and J 0 bases, with 12 bases left between them.

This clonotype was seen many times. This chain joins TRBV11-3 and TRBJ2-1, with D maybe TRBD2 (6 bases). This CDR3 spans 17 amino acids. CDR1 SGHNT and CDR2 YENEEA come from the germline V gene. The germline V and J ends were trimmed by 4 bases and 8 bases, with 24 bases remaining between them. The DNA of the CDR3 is TGTGCCAGCAGCTCCTACGAGAGTCGGGGAGGCGGGGATGAGCAGTTCTTC. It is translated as CASSSYESRGGGDEQFF.

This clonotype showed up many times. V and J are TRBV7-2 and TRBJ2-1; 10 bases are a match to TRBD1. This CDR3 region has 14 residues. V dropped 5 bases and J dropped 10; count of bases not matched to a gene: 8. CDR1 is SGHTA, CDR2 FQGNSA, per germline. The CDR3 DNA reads TGTGCCAGCAGCGTCCGACAGGGGGCTCGGGAGCAGTTCTTC. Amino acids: CASSVRQGAREQFF.

The chain's CDR3 is CATSGGSGETQYF. CDR3 DNA: TGTGCCACCAGTGGAGGGTCGGGAGAGACCCAGTACTTC. This rearrangement joins TRBV24-1 to TRBJ2-5; weak D call: TRBD2 (5 bases). Trimming stripped 5 bases from V and 4 bases from J, with 10 bases between. The CDR3 totals 13 residues. Germline assignment: CDR1 KGHDR and CDR2 SFDVKD.

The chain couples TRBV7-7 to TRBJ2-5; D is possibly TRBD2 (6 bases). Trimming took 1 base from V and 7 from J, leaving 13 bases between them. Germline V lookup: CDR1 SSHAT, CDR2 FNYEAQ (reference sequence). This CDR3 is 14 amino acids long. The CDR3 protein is CASSLDDGGRTQYF. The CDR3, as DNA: TGTGCCAGCAGCTTAGATGACGGGGGACGGACCCAGTACTTC.

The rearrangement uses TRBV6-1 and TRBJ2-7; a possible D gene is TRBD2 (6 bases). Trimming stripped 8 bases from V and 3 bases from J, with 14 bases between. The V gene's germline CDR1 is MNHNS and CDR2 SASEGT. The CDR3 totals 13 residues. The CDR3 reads CASDRTNIYEQYF. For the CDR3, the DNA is TGTGCCAGCGATAGGACTAACATCTACGAGCAGTACTTC.

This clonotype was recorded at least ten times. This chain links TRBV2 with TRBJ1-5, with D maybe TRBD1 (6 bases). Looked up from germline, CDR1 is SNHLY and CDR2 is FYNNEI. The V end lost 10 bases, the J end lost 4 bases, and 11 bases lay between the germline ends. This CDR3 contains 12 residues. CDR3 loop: CATRTVNQPQHF. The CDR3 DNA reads TGTGCCACCAGGACAGTGAATCAGCCCCAGCATTTT.

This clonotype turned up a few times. The CDR3 sequence: CSVAGIGSNEKLFF. The CDR3 nucleotides read TGCAGCGTTGCAGGGATCGGATCTAATGAAAAACTGTTTTTT. The chain uses TRBV29-1 and TRBJ1-4; D might be TRBD1 (5 bases). Germline-derived CDR1 and CDR2 are SQVTM and ANQGSEA. The V end was cut by 4 bases, the J end by 3 bases, with 12 bases between. The CDR3 length is 14 residues.

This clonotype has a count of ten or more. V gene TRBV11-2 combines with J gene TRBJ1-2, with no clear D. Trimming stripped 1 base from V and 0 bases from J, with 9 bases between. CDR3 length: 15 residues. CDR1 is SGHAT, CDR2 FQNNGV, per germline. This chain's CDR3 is CASSLAGPTNYGYTF. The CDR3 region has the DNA TGTGCCAGCAGCTTAGCGGGCCCCACTAACTATGGCTACACCTTC.

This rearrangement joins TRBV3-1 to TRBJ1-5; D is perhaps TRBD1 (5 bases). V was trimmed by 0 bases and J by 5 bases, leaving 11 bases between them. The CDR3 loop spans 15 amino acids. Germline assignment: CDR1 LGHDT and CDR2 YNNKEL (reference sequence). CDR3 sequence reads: CASSQDQGRYQPQHF. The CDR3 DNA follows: TGTGCCAGCAGCCAAGATCAGGGAAGGTATCAGCCCCAGCATTTT.

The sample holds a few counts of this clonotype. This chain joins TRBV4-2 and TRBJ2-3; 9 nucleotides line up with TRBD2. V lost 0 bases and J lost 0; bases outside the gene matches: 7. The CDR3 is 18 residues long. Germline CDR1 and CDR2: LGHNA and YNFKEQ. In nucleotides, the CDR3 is TGTGCCAGCAGCCAAGATTCGACTAGCGGAACTAGCACAGATACGCAGTATTTT. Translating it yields CASSQDSTSGTSTDTQYF.

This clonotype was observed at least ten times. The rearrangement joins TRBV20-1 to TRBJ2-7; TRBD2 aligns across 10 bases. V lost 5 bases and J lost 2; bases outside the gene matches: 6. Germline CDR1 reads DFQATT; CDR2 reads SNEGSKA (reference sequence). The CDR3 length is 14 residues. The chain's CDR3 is CSALVAGGTYEQYF. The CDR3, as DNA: TGCAGTGCTCTCGTAGCGGGAGGCACCTACGAGCAGTACTTC.

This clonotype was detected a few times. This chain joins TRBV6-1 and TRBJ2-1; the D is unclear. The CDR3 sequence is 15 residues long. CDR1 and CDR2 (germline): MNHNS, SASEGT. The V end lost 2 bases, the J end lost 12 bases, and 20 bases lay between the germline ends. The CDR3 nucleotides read TGTGCCAGCAGTGAAATCATAAGTGGGGTTAGTGGGCAGTTCTTC. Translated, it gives CASSEIISGVSGQFF.

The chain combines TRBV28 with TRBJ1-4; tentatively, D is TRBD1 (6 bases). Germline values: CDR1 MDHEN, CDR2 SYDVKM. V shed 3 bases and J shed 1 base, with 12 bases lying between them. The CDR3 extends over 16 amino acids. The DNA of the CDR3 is TGTGCCAGCAGTTTGATAGGACAGCGAACTAATGAAAAACTGTTTTTT. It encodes CASSLIGQRTNEKLFF.

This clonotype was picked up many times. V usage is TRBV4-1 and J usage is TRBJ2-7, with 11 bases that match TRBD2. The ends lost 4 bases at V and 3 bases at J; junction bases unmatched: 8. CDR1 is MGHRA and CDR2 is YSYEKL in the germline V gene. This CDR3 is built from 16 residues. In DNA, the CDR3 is TGCGCCAGCAGCCGTACGACTAGCGGGACGTACTACGAGCAGTACTTC. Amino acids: CASSRTTSGTYYEQYF.